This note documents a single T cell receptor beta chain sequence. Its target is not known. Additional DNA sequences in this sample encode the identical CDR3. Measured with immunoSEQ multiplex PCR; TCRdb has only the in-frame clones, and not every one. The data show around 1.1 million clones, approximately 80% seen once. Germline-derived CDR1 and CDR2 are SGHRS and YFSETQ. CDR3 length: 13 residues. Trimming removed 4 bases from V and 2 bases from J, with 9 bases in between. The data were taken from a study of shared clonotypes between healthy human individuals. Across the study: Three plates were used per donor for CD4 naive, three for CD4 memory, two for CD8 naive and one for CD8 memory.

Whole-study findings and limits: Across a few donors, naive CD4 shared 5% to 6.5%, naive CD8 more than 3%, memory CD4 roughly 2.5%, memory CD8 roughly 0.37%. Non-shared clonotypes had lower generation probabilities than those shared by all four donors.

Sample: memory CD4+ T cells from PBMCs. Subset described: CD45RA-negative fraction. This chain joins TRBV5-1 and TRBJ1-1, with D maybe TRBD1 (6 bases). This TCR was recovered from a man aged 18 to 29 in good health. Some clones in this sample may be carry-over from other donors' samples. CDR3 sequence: CASSQQGNTEAFF. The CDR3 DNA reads TGCGCCAGCAGCCAACAGGGAAACACTGAAGCTTTCTTT. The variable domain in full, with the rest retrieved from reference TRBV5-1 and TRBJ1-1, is KAGVTQTPRYLIKTRGQQVTLSCSPISGHRSVSWYQQTPGQGLQFLFEYFSETQRNKGNFPGRFSGRQFSNSRSEMNVSTLELGDSALYLCASSQQGNTEAFFGQGTRLTVV.